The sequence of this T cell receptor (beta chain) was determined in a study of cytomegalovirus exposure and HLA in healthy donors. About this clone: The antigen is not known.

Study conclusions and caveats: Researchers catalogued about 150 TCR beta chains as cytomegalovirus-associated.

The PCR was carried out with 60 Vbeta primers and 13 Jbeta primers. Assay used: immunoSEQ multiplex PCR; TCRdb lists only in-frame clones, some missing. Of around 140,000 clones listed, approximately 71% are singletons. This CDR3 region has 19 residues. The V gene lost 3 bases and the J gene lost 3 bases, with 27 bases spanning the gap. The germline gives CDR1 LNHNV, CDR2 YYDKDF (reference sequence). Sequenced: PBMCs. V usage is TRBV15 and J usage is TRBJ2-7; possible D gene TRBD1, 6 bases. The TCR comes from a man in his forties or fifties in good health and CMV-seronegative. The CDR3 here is CATSRGGSRSDSQVYEQYF. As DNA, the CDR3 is TGTGCCACCAGCAGGGGTGGGTCGCGGTCGGACAGCCAAGTCTACGAGCAGTACTTC.